This passage covers 9 T cell receptor beta chains from one sample sequenced in a study of cytomegalovirus exposure and HLA in healthy donors. Some clones are missing from TCRdb's copy, which holds only in-frame ones; the method was immunoSEQ multiplex PCR. The sample consists of about 150,000 clones, around 84% of them appearing once. The sample comprised PBMCs. Receptors were obtained from a human donor in good health.

V and J are TRBV7-2 and TRBJ2-3; 9 bases align to TRBD1. Unmatched junction bases numbered 1, after V lost 5 bases and J lost 1 base. The CDR3 loop spans 14 amino acids. CDR1 SGHTA and CDR2 FQGNSA come from the germline V gene. The CDR3 region is CASSRDRGTDTQYF. CDR3 in DNA: TGTGCCAGCAGCCGGGACAGGGGCACAGATACGCAGTATTTT.

V usage is TRBV25-1 and J usage is TRBJ2-1; perhaps TRBD1 as D (5 bases). Trimming cost V 5 bases and J 6 bases, with 8 bases left between them. The germline gives CDR1 MGHDK, CDR2 SYGVNS. This CDR3 comprises 12 residues. CDR3: CASSWGPNEQFF. The CDR3 bases are TGTGCCAGCAGTTGGGGCCCCAATGAGCAGTTCTTC.

The chain links TRBV9 to TRBJ2-3, with D perhaps TRBD1 (5 bases). V was cut by 3 bases and J by 3 bases, with 14 bases left in between. CDR3 size: 15 residues. The germline gives CDR1 SGDLS, CDR2 YYNGEE. Written as DNA, the CDR3 is TGTGCCAGCAGCGCGCCCAGGGTTGGAACAGATACGCAGTATTTT. This sequence encodes CASSAPRVGTDTQYF.

The genes are TRBV5-1 and TRBJ2-7; D possibly corresponds to TRBD1 (5 bases). The CDR3 sequence is 15 residues long. Germline CDR1 SGHRS, CDR2 YFSETQ. Trimming removed 1 base at V and 4 bases at J, with 15 bases between. CDR3 nucleotides: TGCGCCAGCAGCTTGTTTTCAGGGAACCAATACGAGCAGTACTTC. Encoded protein: CASSLFSGNQYEQYF.

V and J are TRBV7-9 and TRBJ2-7, with TRBD1 matching over 7 bases. This CDR3 is built from 14 residues. V was clipped by 2 bases and J by 3 bases; unmatched bases: 4. Germline V gives CDR1 SEHNR, CDR2 FQNEAQ (reference sequence). The CDR3 DNA follows: TGTGCCAGCAGCTTAACAGGGGTGGACTACGAGCAGTACTTC. Its protein product is CASSLTGVDYEQYF. Full variable domain (remainder filled in from reference TRBV7-9 and TRBJ2-7): DTGVSQNPRHKITKRGQNVTFRCDPISEHNRLYWYRQTLGQGPEFLTYFQNEAQLEKSRLLSDRFSAERPKGSFSTLEIQRTEQGDSAMYLCASSLTGVDYEQYFGPGTRLTVT.

The chain has TRBV29-1 and TRBJ2-1, with TRBD2 matching over 10 bases. CDR3 length: 14 residues. V trimming: 5 bases; J trimming: 7 bases; junction bases outside the gene matches: 8. The germline V gene has CDR1 SQVTM and CDR2 ANQGSEA. The CDR3 is CSVNLAGATNEQFF. Here the CDR3 DNA reads TGCAGCGTTAACCTAGCGGGAGCAACAAATGAGCAGTTCTTC.

Only a few counts were recorded for this clone. Compared with germline, one end of the junction differs, possibly owing to a read error. This chain uses TRBV7-7 with TRBJ1-2; D is unresolved. CDR3 size: 15 residues. CDR1 SSHAT and CDR2 FNYEAQ come from the germline V gene (reference sequence). Written as DNA, the CDR3 is TGTGCTAGCAGCTCTCATAGATTCACTAACTATGGCTACACCTTC. This gives the protein CASSSHRFTNYGYTF.

The V and J genes are TRBV18 and TRBJ2-7, with D unclear. The CDR3 is made up of 14 amino acids. Per the germline V gene, CDR1 is KGHSH and CDR2 is LQKENI. V lost 0 bases and J lost 0, with 6 bases in between. CDR3 protein: CASSPPGSSYEQYF. In nucleotides, the CDR3 is TGTGCCAGCTCACCACCGGGCAGCTCCTACGAGCAGTACTTC.

The rearrangement joins TRBV6-5 to TRBJ2-4; no clear D. Trimming shortened V by 2 bases and J by 4 bases, and 9 bases separated the two germline ends. Germline values: CDR1 MNHEY, CDR2 SVGAGI. CDR3 length: 14 residues. Here the CDR3 reads CASSYSPAKNIQYF. The CDR3 DNA sequence: TGTGCCAGCAGTTACAGTCCTGCGAAAAACATTCAGTACTTC.